This T cell receptor beta chain was sequenced during a study of cytomegalovirus exposure and HLA in healthy donors. The wider study: Roughly 80 million unique TCRs from HLA-typed donors were held in an early data release. Overall study findings and caveats: TCR beta chain V- and J-gene trimming was linked, in a later analysis, to a missense variant in DCLRE1C. Per a prior analysis, the majority of TCR beta V segments were productive roughly 90% or roughly 30% of the time. Rates of TCR association differed by HLA locus in a later analysis, with DRB1 highest and HLA-C lowest.

Notes on this clone: As yet, its antigen is unknown.

PCR was performed using 60 Vbeta and 13 Jbeta primers. Measured with immunoSEQ multiplex PCR; TCRdb has only the in-frame clones, and not every one. The sample yields about 120,000 clones, around 62% seen once. The CDR3 is 14 residues long. V gave up 3 bases and J gave up 6 bases; unmatched junction bases: 8. In germline, CDR1 is LNHDA, CDR2 SQIVND (reference sequence). This chain links TRBV19 with TRBJ2-7; 7 nucleotides match TRBD1. This sequence originates from a middle-aged woman in good health and CMV-seropositive. Sequencing was carried out using PBMCs. Here the CDR3 DNA reads TGTGCCAGTAGTATGGGGCCAGGGGGTCGCGAGCAGTACTTC. Translation: CASSMGPGGREQYF.